This T cell receptor beta chain stems from a study of shared clonotypes between healthy human individuals. Every subset's genomic DNA went evenly onto several immunoSEQ plates. DNA at 150 to 250 ng, 25,000 to 35,000 T cell genomes, went into sorted-subset replicate PCRs. The assay was immunoSEQ multiplex PCR, and TCRdb's table has in-frame clones only and misses some. The table includes over 95,000 clones, around 65% detected once. Trimming pared 4 bases from V and 5 bases from J, leaving 3 bases between. Germline CDR1 SGHRS, CDR2 YFSETQ. This CDR3 has 10 amino acids. Source material: memory CD8+ T cells sorted from blood. Specified subset: CD45RO+ cells pooled with CCR7-negative TemRA cells. This TCR was recovered from a woman in her twenties or thirties in good health. This chain links TRBV5-1 with TRBJ2-5; D call uncertain. The CDR3 region has the DNA TGCGCCAGCAGCCTTGAGACCCAGTACTTC. Amino acid sequence: CASSLETQYF.